The 30 T cell receptor beta chains below were found in one sample sequenced in a study of blood T cell repertoires in COVID-19. The table came from immunoSEQ multiplex PCR; TCRdb's copy has only in-frame clones and leaves some out. The sample holds fewer than 250,000 clones, roughly 84% seen once. The sample consisted of peripheral blood. These receptors came from a woman in her forties who had recovered from COVID-19.

V gene TRBV10-3 combines with J gene TRBJ2-3; 12 bases agree with TRBD2. After removal of 9 bases from V and 8 bases from J, the junction contained 9 bases not matched to a gene. This CDR3 is built from 14 residues. Germline V gives CDR1 ENHRY, CDR2 SYGVKD. The CDR3 DNA follows: TGTGCCATTGGACTAGCGGGGATTGGAGTTACGCAGTATTTT. Amino acid sequence: CAIGLAGIGVTQYF.

V and J are TRBV6-6 and TRBJ1-2, with 9 bases aligning to TRBD1. Germline loops: CDR1 MNHNY, CDR2 SVGAGI (reference sequence). The V segment lost 6 bases and the J segment 8 bases; nucleotides outside the gene matches: 7. CDR3 size: 13 residues. The CDR3 DNA reads as TGTGCCAGCAGGGACGGGACAGGGCCGGGCTACACCTTC. It codes for CASRDGTGPGYTF.

The chain joins TRBV27 to TRBJ2-5, with D unresolved. The germline V and J ends were trimmed by 2 bases and 0 bases, with 4 bases remaining between them. Germline values: CDR1 MNHEY, CDR2 SMNVEV (reference sequence). The CDR3 has 13 residues. Here the CDR3 reads CASSLDNQETQYF. CDR3 DNA sequence: TGTGCCAGCAGTTTAGACAACCAAGAGACCCAGTACTTC.

This rearrangement joins TRBV2 to TRBJ1-1; 9 positions match TRBD1. CDR1 is SNHLY and CDR2 is FYNNEI in the germline V gene. The V and J ends lost 7 bases and 0 bases, in that order; junction bases with no gene match: 3. The CDR3 runs to 14 residues. The CDR3 sequence: CASNGQGMNTEAFF. CDR3 sequence (DNA): TGTGCCAGCAATGGACAGGGGATGAACACTGAAGCTTTCTTT.

A few counts support this clone. This chain joins TRBV6-5 and TRBJ2-1, with 7 bases lining up with TRBD2. J gave up 8 bases and V 4 bases, and 11 bases lay outside the gene matches. CDR3 size: 15 residues. Per the germline V gene, CDR1 is MNHEY and CDR2 is SVGAGI. CDR3 loop: CASSSPLLTSHEQFF. Here the CDR3 DNA reads TGTGCCAGCAGTTCTCCCTTACTGACTAGCCATGAGCAGTTCTTC.

This clone was counted a few times. The chain recombines TRBV30 with TRBJ1-6; 8 nucleotides align to TRBD1. V lost 2 bases to trimming and J lost 10 bases; unmatched junction nucleotides: 4. CDR1 is GTSNPN and CDR2 is SVGIG in the germline V gene (reference sequence). This CDR3 contains 13 residues. The CDR3 spells CAWSSRGLSPLHF. In DNA, the CDR3 is TGTGCCTGGAGTTCCAGGGGGCTATCACCCCTCCACTTT.

Only one count was recorded for this clone. The V call is TRBV18, the J call TRBJ2-1; 8 positions match TRBD2. The germline CDR1 and CDR2 sequences are KGHSH and LQKENI. V dropped 10 bases and J dropped 9; count of bases not matched to a gene: 8. The CDR3 runs 12 residues. The CDR3 coding sequence is TGTGCCACCGGACTAGCTCTTGGTGAGCAGTTCTTC. This translates into CATGLALGEQFF.

This clone was seen once. The chain links TRBV27 to TRBJ2-7; 7 bases are shared with TRBD1. The V gene's germline CDR1 is MNHEY and CDR2 SMNVEV (reference sequence). The V segment lost 6 bases and the J segment 7 bases; nucleotides outside the gene matches: 12. CDR3 size: 14 residues. As DNA, the CDR3 is TGTGCCAGCAGGACCCACTCGGGACAGTTAGAGCAGTACTTC. Amino acids: CASRTHSGQLEQYF.

The V gene is TRBV19, the J gene TRBJ1-5; no firm D call. With 7 bases removed from V and 0 bases from J, the gap between germline ends came to 13 bases. The CDR3 contains 15 residues. Germline V gene sequence: CDR1 LNHDA, CDR2 SQIVND (reference sequence). CDR3 nucleotide sequence: TGTGCCAGTACCTATAGTACCATTAGCAATCAGCCCCAGCATTTT. This translates into CASTYSTISNQPQHF.

This clone has a handful of counts. This sequence joins TRBV6-2 or TRBV6-3 and TRBJ2-7; D might be TRBD1 (5 bases). This CDR3 is 15 amino acids long. Trimming shortened V by 4 bases and J by 0 bases, and 13 bases separated the two germline ends. Germline CDR1 is MNHEY and CDR2 is SVGEGT. The CDR3 nucleotides are TGTGCCAGCAGTTCGCCCCGACAGTTCTCCTACGAGCAGTACTTC. Translation gives CASSSPRQFSYEQYF.

The chain links TRBV3-1 (or the pseudogene TRBV3-2) to TRBJ2-1; TRBD1 matches at 8 bases. The J segment lost 12 bases and the V segment lost 0 bases, leaving 16 bases of the junction unmatched. The CDR3 runs 17 residues. Germline-derived CDR1 and CDR2 are LGHDT and YNNKEL (reference sequence). CDR3 coding DNA: TGTGCCAGCAGCCAAGAGGTCGGGACAGGCCTCTTCAGTGGGCAGTTCTTC. It encodes CASSQEVGTGLFSGQFF.

The V call is TRBV6-5, the J call TRBJ1-6; a possible D gene is TRBD1 (5 bases). V was pared by 10 bases and J by 5 bases, with 15 bases between. Germline assignment: CDR1 MNHEY and CDR2 SVGAGI. The CDR3 length is 14 residues. CDR3 sequence (DNA): TGTGCCACCCGAGACAGAACGGATAATTCACCCCTCCACTTT. Translated, it gives CATRDRTDNSPLHF.

The chain couples TRBV27 to TRBJ2-7; D unclear. The germline CDR1 and CDR2 sequences are MNHEY and SMNVEV (reference sequence). The CDR3 runs 13 residues. Trimming removed 2 bases at V and 1 base at J, with 6 bases between. CDR3 nucleotide sequence: TGTGCCAGCAGTTTACACAGTTCCTACGAGCAGTACTTC. Translated, it gives CASSLHSSYEQYF.

The V gene is TRBV6-2 or TRBV6-3, the J gene TRBJ1-5, with 8 bases matching TRBD1. Per germline, CDR1 MNHEY and CDR2 SVGEGT. There are 18 residues in the CDR3. V lost 4 bases and J lost 7; bases outside the gene matches: 18. The CDR3 sequence: CASSSLGYGGQGEQPQHF. CDR3 nucleotide sequence: TGTGCCAGCAGTTCATTGGGGTACGGCGGACAGGGCGAACAGCCCCAGCATTTT.

The rearrangement joins TRBV15 to TRBJ2-5; D gene unclear. V shed 0 bases and J shed 0 bases, with 5 bases lying between them. The germline gives CDR1 LNHNV, CDR2 YYDKDF (reference sequence). CDR3 size: 14 residues. In DNA form, the CDR3 reads TGTGCCACCAGCAGAGATAAAAACCAAGAGACCCAGTACTTC. It translates to CATSRDKNQETQYF.

On this clone: Its ends do not fully match the called genes, so a read error is possible. The chain recombines TRBV5-8 with TRBJ2-1, with 8 nucleotides matching TRBD2. The CDR3 consists of 15 residues. Per germline, CDR1 SGHTS and CDR2 YDEGEE. In nucleotides, the CDR3 is TGTGCCAGCAGCTGGGGAACTAGCGGCTACGATGAGCAGTTCTTC. Translating gives CASSWGTSGYDEQFF.

V gene TRBV4-3 combines with J gene TRBJ1-2; D is ambiguous. Trimming removed 0 bases from V and 8 bases from J, with 13 bases in between. Per germline, CDR1 LGHNA and CDR2 YSLEER. The CDR3 runs 14 residues. Here the CDR3 DNA reads TGCGCCAGCAGCCAAGATTTCAATGGACTGGGCTACACCTTC. Its protein is CASSQDFNGLGYTF.

CDR3 sequence (DNA): TGTGCCAGCAGGAGAAAGGATGGACAGGGGGCGGACCAGCCCCAGCATTTT. This translates into CASRRKDGQGADQPQHF. This chain uses TRBV21-1 with TRBJ1-5; the table's D gene call, TRBD1, was not cross checked with the DNA. TRBV21-1 is a known pseudogene. The CDR3 spans 17 residues.

The chain uses TRBV6-5 and TRBJ2-3, with D maybe TRBD2 (6 bases). Trimming removed 5 bases from V and 4 bases from J, with 10 bases in between. Germline V lookup: CDR1 MNHEY, CDR2 SVGAGI. The CDR3 extends over 13 amino acids. The CDR3 DNA is TGTGCCAGCAGTCGGAGGGGATCAGATACGCAGTATTTT. Protein sequence: CASSRRGSDTQYF.

In this sample, this clone turned up a few times. V and J are TRBV6-6 and TRBJ1-4, with 7 positions matching TRBD1. Germline trimming cut 5 bases from V and 3 bases from J; bases unmatched to any gene: 6. CDR3 size: 15 residues. Germline lookup yields CDR1 MNHNY and CDR2 SVGAGI (reference sequence). This CDR3 reads CASSDRQGSNEKLFF. CDR3 in DNA: TGTGCCAGCAGTGACAGACAGGGATCTAATGAAAAACTGTTTTTT.

This clone was recorded only once. This chain links TRBV7-8 with TRBJ2-7, with D possibly TRBD2 on 6 matching bases. Germline lookup yields CDR1 SGHVS and CDR2 FQNEAQ. This CDR3 comprises 13 residues. V dropped 5 bases and J dropped 2 bases, with 10 bases sitting between them. The CDR3 DNA follows: TGTGCCAGCAGCGCCGGGGAGGCCTACGAGCAGTACTTC. The encoded protein is CASSAGEAYEQYF.

V and J are TRBV5-7 and TRBJ2-5; 9 bases line up with TRBD1. TRBV5-7 is an open reading frame, and its role is uncertain. This CDR3 has 15 amino acids. J lost 1 base, V lost 2 bases, and 3 bases had no gene match. The CDR3 here is CASSFTDRGQETQYF. For the CDR3, the DNA is TGTGCCAGCAGCTTCACGGACAGGGGCCAAGAGACCCAGTACTTC.

V usage is TRBV29-1 and J usage is TRBJ2-5; 8 bases match TRBD1. With 8 bases clipped from V and 2 bases from J, the junction kept 4 bases outside the gene matches. The CDR3 has 12 residues. Germline V gene sequence: CDR1 SQVTM, CDR2 ANQGSEA. The CDR3 reads CSLNRGQETQYF. CDR3 nucleotide sequence: TGCAGCCTAAACAGGGGGCAAGAGACCCAGTACTTC.

This clone was detected ten times or more. The chain uses TRBV2 and TRBJ2-2; 7 positions match TRBD2. V was clipped by 4 bases and J by 3 bases; unmatched bases: 2. Looked up from germline, CDR1 is SNHLY and CDR2 is FYNNEI. CDR3 length: 14 residues. CDR3 nucleotides: TGTGCCAGCAGTGGACTAGCAGACACCGGGGAGCTGTTTTTT. The encoded protein is CASSGLADTGELFF.

In this sample, this clone turned up once. CDR3 residues: CASSLVGTSDEQYF. CDR3 nucleotide sequence: TGTGCCAGCAGCTTGGTTGGGACTAGCGACGAGCAGTACTTC. The genes are TRBV5-5 and TRBJ2-7, with 10 bases matching TRBD2. The germline CDR1 and CDR2 sequences are SGHKS and YYEKEE (reference sequence). V lost 0 bases to trimming and J lost 5 bases; unmatched junction nucleotides: 2. This CDR3 is built from 14 residues.

This sequence joins TRBV5-5 and TRBJ2-5, with 7 nucleotides matching TRBD2. V dropped 4 bases and J dropped 7; count of bases not matched to a gene: 7. The CDR3 sequence is 13 residues long. CDR1 SGHKS and CDR2 YYEKEE come from the germline V gene (reference sequence). CDR3 nucleotides: TGTGCCAGCAGCCCTAGCGGAGCACGGACCCAGTACTTC. As protein: CASSPSGARTQYF. The variable domain in full, with the rest retrieved from reference TRBV5-5 and TRBJ2-5, is DAGVTQSPTHLIKTRGQQVTLRCSPISGHKSVSWYQQVLGQGPQFIFQYYEKEERGRGNFPDRFSARQFPNYSSELNVNALLLGDSALYLCASSPSGARTQYFGPGTRLLVL.

The V call is TRBV7-2, the J call TRBJ2-3; no reliable D call. The CDR3 extends over 17 amino acids. Germline CDR1 SGHTA, CDR2 FQGNSA. V was cut by 1 base and J by 0 bases, with 14 bases left in between. The CDR3 bases are TGTGCCAGCAGCTTAGTGGCTATACTGACTAGCACAGATACGCAGTATTTT. Its translation is CASSLVAILTSTDTQYF.

This chain joins TRBV30 and TRBJ2-7; no reliable D call. The germline gives CDR1 GTSNPN, CDR2 SVGIG (reference sequence). Trimming removed 0 bases from V and 4 bases from J, with 13 bases in between. This CDR3 has 14 residues. CDR3 in amino acids: CAWSVTYAFYEQYF. The CDR3 DNA is TGTGCCTGGAGTGTTACTTACGCTTTTTACGAGCAGTACTTC.

The rearrangement links TRBV6-1 to TRBJ2-2, with TRBD1 identical over 8 bases. The CDR3 is made up of 15 amino acids. CDR1 MNHNS and CDR2 SASEGT come from the germline V gene. Trimming removed 6 bases from V and 1 base from J; junction bases left unmatched: 4. CDR3: CASSRQGLNTGELFF. The CDR3 DNA reads as TGTGCCAGCAGCAGACAGGGGCTGAACACCGGGGAGCTGTTTTTT.

The rearrangement links TRBV3-1 (or the pseudogene TRBV3-2) to TRBJ2-5; TRBD2 might be the D (6 bases). V lost 4 bases, J lost 1 base, and 7 bases lay in between. CDR3 length equals 13 residues. Germline values: CDR1 LGHDT, CDR2 YNNKEL (reference sequence). CDR3 DNA sequence: TGTGCCAGCAGCCCCGGGAGCCAAGAGACCCAGTACTTC. This translates into CASSPGSQETQYF.